The 9 T cell receptor beta chains presented below share a single source sample, sequenced in a study of control samples from healthy donors and cancer patients. Repertoires were generated with immunoSEQ multiplex PCR, while TCRdb's copy carries only in-frame clones and drops some. The data show about 67,000 clones, with 87% seen just once and approximately 2.3% held by the top ten. Source material: PBMCs. The receptors stem from a woman in her forties or fifties with head and neck cancer.

This chain links TRBV11-3 with TRBJ1-3; D unclear. Per the germline V gene, CDR1 is SGHNT and CDR2 is YENEEA. This CDR3 has 13 amino acids. Trimming took 0 bases from V and 4 from J, leaving 4 bases between them. CDR3 sequence: CASSLDWGNTIYF. CDR3 bases: TGTGCCAGCAGCTTAGATTGGGGAAACACCATATATTTT.

The rearrangement links TRBV19 to TRBJ1-1; 7 nucleotides match TRBD1. Per germline, CDR1 LNHDA and CDR2 SQIVND (reference sequence). Losses at the gene ends were 6 bases for V and 1 base for J; bases not matched to a gene: 5. The CDR3 consists of 14 residues. This CDR3 is CASREQGRNTEAFF. Written as DNA, the CDR3 is TGTGCCAGTAGGGAACAGGGGAGGAACACTGAAGCTTTCTTT. Based on the CDR3 plus reference TRBV19 and TRBJ1-1, the full variable domain is DGGITQSPKYLFRKEGQNVTLSCEQNLNHDAMYWYRQDPGQGLRLIYYSQIVNDFQKGDIAEGYSVSREKKESFPLTVTSAQKNPTAFYLCASREQGRNTEAFFGQGTRLTVV.

The gene calls are TRBV4-3 and TRBJ2-3; no clear D. V lost 0 bases and J 1 base, leaving 11 bases between the germline ends. Germline V gives CDR1 LGHNA, CDR2 YSLEER. CDR3 length: 16 amino acids. The CDR3 DNA follows: TGCGCCAGCAGCCAAGAAGCCCCCGGACGCACAGATACGCAGTATTTT. Translation: CASSQEAPGRTDTQYF.

The chain couples TRBV12-3 or TRBV12-4 to TRBJ2-7, with 7 nucleotides matching TRBD1. The CDR3 is 13 amino acids. V shed 8 bases and J 2 bases; nucleotides not matched to a gene: 6. CDR3 loop: CASGRGFTYEQYF. In nucleotides, the CDR3 is TGTGCCAGCGGCAGGGGGTTTACCTACGAGCAGTACTTC.

The chain uses TRBV27 and TRBJ2-1, with 12 bases aligning to TRBD2. V gave up 6 bases and J gave up 9 bases; unmatched junction bases: 9. This CDR3 has 15 residues. The germline gives CDR1 MNHEY, CDR2 SMNVEV (reference sequence). CDR3 nucleotides: TGTGCCAGCAGGGCTAGCGGGGGGGCCAGAGGTGAGCAGTTCTTC. It specifies CASRASGGARGEQFF.

This chain joins TRBV25-1 and TRBJ2-7; 12 bases match TRBD1. Trimming took 6 bases from V and 9 from J; bases not matched to a gene: 6. The germline gives CDR1 MGHDK, CDR2 SYGVNS. This CDR3 has 13 amino acids. CDR3 nucleotide sequence: TGTGCCAGCAGGGAAGGGACAGGGGGCCGGCAGTACTTC. Its translation: CASREGTGGRQYF.

The chain carries TRBV29-1 and TRBJ2-3; weak D call: TRBD1 (5 bases). Germline lookup yields CDR1 SQVTM and CDR2 ANQGSEA. The CDR3 totals 14 residues. Trimming cost V 3 bases and J 2 bases, with 12 bases left between them. The CDR3 region is CSVEGLGDTDTQYF. The CDR3 DNA follows: TGCAGCGTTGAGGGGCTAGGGGACACAGATACGCAGTATTTT.

This clone was seen just once. The V call is TRBV3-1 (or the pseudogene TRBV3-2), the J call TRBJ2-2; unclear D gene. There are 15 residues in the CDR3. Germline-derived CDR1 and CDR2 are LGHDT and YNNKEL (reference sequence). The V end lost 3 bases, the J end lost 4 bases, and 12 bases lay between the germline ends. In nucleotides, the CDR3 is TGTGCCAGCAGCCATGTAGGGTCAAGCACCGGGGAGCTGTTTTTT. Its protein product is CASSHVGSSTGELFF.

This clone was picked up one time. This chain's CDR3 is CASSLVQRTYNEQFF. As DNA, the CDR3 is TGCGCCAGCAGCTTGGTACAGAGGACCTACAATGAGCAGTTCTTC. The rearrangement joins TRBV5-1 to TRBJ2-1, with unresolved D. This CDR3 is built from 15 residues. CDR1 is SGHRS and CDR2 is YFSETQ in the germline V gene. V was clipped by 0 bases and J by 2 bases, with 9 bases between them.